The source of this T cell receptor (beta chain) is a study of shared clonotypes between healthy human individuals. Study information: The donors, a couple of women and a few men, were aged 18 to 49. Study results and caveats: What rarefaction showed was incomplete sorted-subset sequencing despite large depth.

Regarding this clone: Its specificity is unknown. Other DNA sequences within the sample encode an identical CDR3.

CDR3 size: 12 residues. V gave up 3 bases and J gave up 5 bases, with 7 bases separating them. CDR1 is KGHSH and CDR2 is LQKENI in the germline V gene. Only in-frame clones appear in the TCRdb table, and some are missing; sequencing was by immunoSEQ multiplex PCR. Of 1.4 million to 1.5 million clones listed, roughly 96% are singletons. The TCR originated in a man aged 30 to 39 in good health. Source material: naive CD4+ T cells sorted from blood. The subset denotes: CD45RA+ positively selected. This chain connects TRBV18 to TRBJ1-1; D may be TRBD1 (5 bases). This chain's CDR3 is CASSPGVTEAFF. The CDR3, as DNA: TGTGCCAGCTCACCGGGGGTTACTGAAGCTTTCTTT.